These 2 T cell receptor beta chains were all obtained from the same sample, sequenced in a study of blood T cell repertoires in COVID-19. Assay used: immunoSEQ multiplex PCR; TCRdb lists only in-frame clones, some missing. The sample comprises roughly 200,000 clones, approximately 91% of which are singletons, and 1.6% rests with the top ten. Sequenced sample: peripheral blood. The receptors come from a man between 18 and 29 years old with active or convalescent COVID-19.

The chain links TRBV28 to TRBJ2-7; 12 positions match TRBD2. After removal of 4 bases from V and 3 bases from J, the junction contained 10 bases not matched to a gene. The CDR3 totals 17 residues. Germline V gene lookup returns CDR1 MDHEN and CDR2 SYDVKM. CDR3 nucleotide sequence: TGTGCCAGCAGTTCCCCCCGGGAACTAGCGGGAGGCTACGAGCAGTACTTC. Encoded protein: CASSSPRELAGGYEQYF.

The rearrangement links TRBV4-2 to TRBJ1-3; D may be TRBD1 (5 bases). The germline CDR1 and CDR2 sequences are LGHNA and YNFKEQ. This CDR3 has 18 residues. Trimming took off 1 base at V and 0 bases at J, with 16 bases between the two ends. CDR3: CASSQGVGQLSSGNTIYF. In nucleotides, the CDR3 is TGTGCCAGCAGCCAAGGTGTGGGGCAGTTGAGCTCTGGAAACACCATATATTTT.